This passage covers 3 T cell receptor beta chains from one sample sequenced in a study of T cells in Graves' hyperthyroidism and ophthalmopathy. RNA transcripts served as the template for amplifying TCR beta CDR3 regions. A first-round RT-PCR of the TCR CDR3 used the HTBI primer set. One entry per CDR3 protein, called by TCRdb with MiXCR from the multiplex PCR reads. The sample gives some 490,000 distinct CDR3 sequences, 15% to 20% of which show up once; approximately 30% is in the top ten. Sequences were obtained from blood. Source of these receptors: a woman aged 25 to 39 with Graves' ophthalmopathy.

The rearrangement joins TRBV7-6 to TRBJ2-1; D is possibly TRBD1 or TRBD2 (5 bases each). Germline V gives CDR1 SGHVS, CDR2 FNYEAQ. Trimming pared 0 bases from V and 6 bases from J, leaving 9 bases between. The CDR3 loop spans 14 amino acids. The DNA for the CDR3 is TGTGCCAGCAGCTTAGCGGGGGATTTCAATGAGCAGTTCTTC. Translating gives CASSLAGDFNEQFF.

This clonotype was observed a handful of times. The chain is built from TRBV5-1 and TRBJ1-2, with a weak D call TRBD1 (5 bases). The V gene's germline CDR1 is SGHRS and CDR2 YFSETQ. This CDR3 region has 16 residues. V was trimmed by 0 bases and J by 1 base, leaving 13 bases between them. CDR3 nucleotides: TGCGCCAGCAGCTTGGGCGTCATGGGGGTTAACTATGGCTACACCTTC. It is translated as CASSLGVMGVNYGYTF.

This clonotype was seen ten or more times. This rearrangement joins TRBV28 to TRBJ2-7; D may be TRBD1 (5 bases). Germline CDR1 reads MDHEN; CDR2 reads SYDVKM. This CDR3 has 15 residues. V was clipped by 4 bases and J by 6 bases, with 19 bases between them. The CDR3: CASSSHGPDSSEQYF. In DNA, the CDR3 is TGTGCCAGCAGTTCGCACGGGCCCGACAGTTCCGAGCAGTACTTC.